Following are 12 T cell receptor beta chains from one sample sequenced in a study of identical twins. TCRdb ran MiXCR on the 5' RACE reads and lists one entry per CDR3 protein. The repertoire has hundreds of thousands of distinct CDR3 sequences, roughly 6% of them found once; the top ten carry approximately 1.6%. The sample consisted of naive T cells sorted from blood. The receptors originated from a man between 18 and 29 years old in good health.

This clonotype has just a few counts. V gene TRBV6-5 combines with J gene TRBJ2-3, with D tentatively TRBD1 (5 bases). Germline CDR1 is MNHEY and CDR2 is SVGAGI. V lost 0 bases and J lost 6, with 7 bases in between. This CDR3 comprises 13 residues. CDR3 in DNA: TGTGCCAGCAGTTACTCTAAGGGGGATACGCAGTATTTT. Protein product: CASSYSKGDTQYF.

This clonotype was observed at least ten times. The gene calls are TRBV6-2 or TRBV6-3 and TRBJ1-2; no firm D call. Trimming cost V 7 bases and J 3 bases, with 18 bases left between them. Looked up from germline, CDR1 is MNHEY and CDR2 is SVGEGT. The CDR3 runs to 15 residues. Here the CDR3 reads CASTVRPGFDYGYTF. CDR3 nucleotide sequence: TGTGCCAGCACCGTACGGCCGGGCTTTGACTATGGCTACACCTTC.

The chain carries TRBV6-5 and TRBJ1-5, with D unresolved. Germline loops: CDR1 MNHEY, CDR2 SVGAGI. The V gene lost 11 bases and the J gene lost 9 bases, with 14 bases spanning the gap. The CDR3 length is 11 residues. Written as DNA, the CDR3 is TGTGCCGCCGGATCTGGGCTGCCCCAGCATTTT. Amino acid sequence: CAAGSGLPQHF.

V is TRBV5-1 and J is TRBJ2-1, with TRBD2 matching over 14 bases. V shed 4 bases, J shed 9 bases, and the junction held 6 bases outside the gene matches. Germline CDR1 reads SGHRS; CDR2 reads YFSETQ. This CDR3 region has 15 residues. In DNA form, the CDR3 reads TGCGCCAGCAGCCCCCCGGGACTAGCGGGAGTTGAGCAGTTCTTC. Residues: CASSPPGLAGVEQFF.

This clonotype was seen more than once but under ten times. This chain links TRBV7-3 with TRBJ2-7; the D gene is possibly TRBD1 (6 bases). CDR3 length: 15 residues. The germline V and J ends were trimmed by 4 bases and 1 base, with 14 bases remaining between them. Germline CDR1 reads SGHTA; CDR2 reads FQGTGA. CDR3 protein: CASSSLTGFSYEQYF. CDR3 DNA: TGTGCCAGCAGCTCCTTGACAGGATTTTCCTACGAGCAGTACTTC.

This clonotype was seen ten or more times. The chain couples TRBV12-3 or TRBV12-4 to TRBJ2-7; 9 bases fit TRBD1. V gave up 5 bases and J gave up 0 bases; unmatched junction bases: 8. CDR3 length equals 16 residues. Written as DNA, the CDR3 is TGTGCCAGCAGTCCACGGGGACAGGGTTTCTCCTACGAGCAGTACTTC. Translating gives CASSPRGQGFSYEQYF.

The CDR3 spells CASSRLAPEGRDEQFF. The CDR3, as DNA: TGTGCCAGCAGCAGACTGGCTCCCGAAGGGCGGGATGAGCAGTTCTTC. V usage is TRBV3-1 and J usage is TRBJ2-1; possibly TRBD2 for D (5 bases). CDR3 length: 16 residues. Germline V gene lookup returns CDR1 LGHDT and CDR2 YNNKEL (reference sequence). V lost 5 bases, J lost 8 bases, and 22 bases lay in between.

Concerning this clonotype itself: A much larger clone sits a single nucleotide away, making a read error possible. The chain is built from TRBV12-3 or TRBV12-4 and TRBJ2-7; unclear D gene. The CDR3 runs to 12 residues. V lost 2 bases to trimming and J lost 5 bases, with 7 bases between them. CDR3 DNA: TGTGCCAGCAGTTTACAGGACCACGAGCAGTACGTC. Residues: CASSLQDHEQYV.

This rearrangement joins TRBV20-1 to TRBJ2-7; 9 bases line up with TRBD2. Germline CDR1 DFQATT, CDR2 SNEGSKA (reference sequence). Trimming cost V 5 bases and J 6 bases; bases outside gene matches: 5. The length of the CDR3 is 12 residues. The CDR3 nucleotides are TGCAGTGCTTATGGGACTAGCCCCGAGCAGTACTTC. Translating it yields CSAYGTSPEQYF.

This clonotype was counted ten times or more. The chain recombines TRBV5-1 with TRBJ2-1, with 9 bases lining up with TRBD2. With V trimmed by 4 bases and J by 7 bases, 15 bases remained unmatched. CDR1 is SGHRS and CDR2 is YFSETQ in the germline V gene. This CDR3 has 17 amino acids. CDR3 sequence reads: CASSLRGMGLAGNEQFF. In DNA, the CDR3 is TGCGCCAGCAGCCTCCGAGGGATGGGACTAGCTGGTAATGAGCAGTTCTTC.

This clonotype turned up a few times. The chain employs TRBV24-1 and TRBJ2-1, with 7 bases lining up with TRBD2. The V gene end was trimmed by 2 bases and the J gene end by 7 bases; junction bases not matched to a gene: 4. The CDR3 contains 14 residues. Germline V gene sequence: CDR1 KGHDR, CDR2 SFDVKD. The CDR3 DNA sequence: TGTGCCACCAGTGATTGGGGGGGGGATAATGAGCAGTTCTTC. Protein: CATSDWGGDNEQFF.

This clonotype was picked up many times. V usage is TRBV27 and J usage is TRBJ2-5; D possibly corresponds to TRBD2 (5 bases). Trimming left V 6 bases short and J 2 bases short, with 13 bases between. Germline V gene lookup returns CDR1 MNHEY and CDR2 SMNVEV (reference sequence). This CDR3 is 14 amino acids long. This chain's CDR3 is CASRILGNQETQYF. The CDR3 DNA follows: TGTGCCAGCAGGATACTAGGGAATCAAGAGACCCAGTACTTC.